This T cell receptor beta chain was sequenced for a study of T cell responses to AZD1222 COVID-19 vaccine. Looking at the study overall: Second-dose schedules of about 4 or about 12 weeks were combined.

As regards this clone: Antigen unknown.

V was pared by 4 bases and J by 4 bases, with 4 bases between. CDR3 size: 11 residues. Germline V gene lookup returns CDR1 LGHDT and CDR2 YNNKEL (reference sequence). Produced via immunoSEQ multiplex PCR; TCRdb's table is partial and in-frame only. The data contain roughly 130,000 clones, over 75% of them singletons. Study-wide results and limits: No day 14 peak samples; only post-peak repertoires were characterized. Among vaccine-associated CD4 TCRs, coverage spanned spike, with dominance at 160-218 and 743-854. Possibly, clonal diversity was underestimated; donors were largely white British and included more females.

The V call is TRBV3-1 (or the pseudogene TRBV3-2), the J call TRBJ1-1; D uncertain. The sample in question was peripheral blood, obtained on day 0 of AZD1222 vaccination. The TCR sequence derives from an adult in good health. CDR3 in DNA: TGTGCCAGCAGCCGGGCCACTGAAGCTTTCTTT. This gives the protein CASSRATEAFF.